In this sample, the clone carrying this T cell receptor (beta chain) turned up many times. Antigen unknown. These data belong to a study of T cells after yellow fever vaccination. In the study overall: Libraries from low-cell-number fractions were prepared with the SMART-Seq v4 Ultra Low Input RNA kit.

Germline CDR1 is LNHNV and CDR2 is YYDKDF (reference sequence). This CDR3 contains 14 residues. The V and J ends lost 4 bases and 8 bases, in that order; junction bases with no gene match: 8. TCRdb called the 5' RACE reads again in MiXCR, with one record for every CDR3 protein. The table shows some 550,000 distinct CDR3 sequences, with about 19% occurring only once. Study-level results: Contamination by abundant bulk-population clonotypes could be present in FACS-sorted repertoires.

The chain joins TRBV15 to TRBJ1-2, with 9 bases fitting TRBD1. The starting material was PBMCs, obtained 15 days after the yellow fever booster vaccination. This TCR was recovered from a young man who received the YFV17D yellow fever vaccine. The CDR3 region has the DNA TGTGCCACCAGCAAGCAGACAGGGGGGATCGGCTACACCTTC. This codes for CATSKQTGGIGYTF.